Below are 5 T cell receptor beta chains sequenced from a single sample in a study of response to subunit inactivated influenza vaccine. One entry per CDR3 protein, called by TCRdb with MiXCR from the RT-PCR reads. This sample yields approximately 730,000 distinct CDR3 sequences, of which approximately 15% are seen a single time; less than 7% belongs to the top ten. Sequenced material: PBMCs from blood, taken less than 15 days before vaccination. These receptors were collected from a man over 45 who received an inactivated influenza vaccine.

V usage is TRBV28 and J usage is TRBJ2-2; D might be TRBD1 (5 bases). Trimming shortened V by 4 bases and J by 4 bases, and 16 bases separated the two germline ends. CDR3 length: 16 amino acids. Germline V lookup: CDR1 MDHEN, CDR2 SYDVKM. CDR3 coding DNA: TGTGCCAGCAGTTCCCCCAGGGCAATCATCACCGGGGAGCTGTTTTTT. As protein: CASSSPRAIITGELFF.

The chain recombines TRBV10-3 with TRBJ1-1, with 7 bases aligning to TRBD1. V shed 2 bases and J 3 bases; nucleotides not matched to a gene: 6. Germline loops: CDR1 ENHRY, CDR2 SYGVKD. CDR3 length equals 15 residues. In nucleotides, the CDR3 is TGTGCCATCAGTGAGAGGACAGGCAGGGACACTGAAGCTTTCTTT. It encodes CAISERTGRDTEAFF.

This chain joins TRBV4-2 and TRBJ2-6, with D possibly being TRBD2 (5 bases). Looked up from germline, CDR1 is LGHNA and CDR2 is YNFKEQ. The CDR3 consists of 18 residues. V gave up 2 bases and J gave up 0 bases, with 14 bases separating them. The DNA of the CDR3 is TGTGCCAGCAGCCAAATTACGGACTTTCCCTCTGGGGCCAACGTCCTGACTTTC. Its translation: CASSQITDFPSGANVLTF.

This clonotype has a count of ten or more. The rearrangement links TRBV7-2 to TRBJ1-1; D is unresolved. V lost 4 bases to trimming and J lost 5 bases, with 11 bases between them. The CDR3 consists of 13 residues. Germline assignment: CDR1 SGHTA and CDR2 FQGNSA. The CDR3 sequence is CASSSDGGTEAFF. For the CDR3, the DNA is TGTGCCAGCAGCTCCGACGGAGGAACTGAAGCTTTCTTT.

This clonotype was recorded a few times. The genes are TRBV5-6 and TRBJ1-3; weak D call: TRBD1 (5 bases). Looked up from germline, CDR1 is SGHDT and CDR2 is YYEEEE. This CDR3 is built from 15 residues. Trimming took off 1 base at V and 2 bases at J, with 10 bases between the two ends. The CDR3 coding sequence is TGTGCCAGCAGCTTGCGCCAGGGTACTGGAAACACCATATATTTT. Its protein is CASSLRQGTGNTIYF. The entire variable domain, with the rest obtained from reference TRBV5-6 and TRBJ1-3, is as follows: DAGVTQSPTHLIKTRGQQVTLRCSPKSGHDTVSWYQQALGQGPQFIFQYYEEEERQRGNFPDRFSGHQFPNYSSELNVNALLLGDSALYLCASSLRQGTGNTIYFGEGSWLTVV.